Listed below are T cell receptor beta chains from one sample, sequenced in a study of blood T cell repertoires in COVID-19. Method: immunoSEQ multiplex PCR; TCRdb's copy keeps in-frame clones and lacks some. This table holds fewer than 250,000 clones, 85% to 90% found once. Sequenced sample: peripheral blood. Receptors originate from a man aged 25 to 40 with COVID-19, enrolled during active disease. Both conserved end residues are part of each CDR3. The D gene is left open where the match is weak. The size field is filled for only some rows; it gives once, few, many or a size class.

D gene	V gene	CDR3 length	clone size	J gene	CDR3 protein	CDR3 DNA
-	TRBV29-1	12	-	TRBJ1-4	CSAGVGEEKLFF	TGCAGCGCAGGAGTAGGTGAAGAAAAACTGTTTTTT
-	TRBV27	14	-	TRBJ2-3	CASSLSWGGDTQYF	TGTGCCAGCAGTTTGTCTTGGGGAGGAGATACGCAGTATTTT
TRBD1	TRBV9	16	-	TRBJ2-7	CASSVPRPGQVYEQYF	TGTGCCAGCAGCGTACCAAGACCGGGACAGGTCTACGAGCAGTACTTC
-	TRBV5-1	17	-	TRBJ1-1	CASSLVGGGAISTEAFF	TGCGCCAGCAGCTTGGTTGGTGGAGGAGCAATATCCACTGAAGCTTTCTTT
TRBD1	TRBV7-2	15	once	TRBJ2-2	CASSWDRGLAGELFF	TGTGCCAGCAGCTGGGACAGGGGACTCGCCGGGGAGCTGTTTTTT
TRBD1	TRBV3-1/TRBV3-2	14	-	TRBJ1-4	CASSPYRGMEKLFF	TGTGCCAGCAGTCCTTACAGGGGGATGGAAAAACTGTTTTTT
-	TRBV9	14	-	TRBJ1-3	CASSLQFSGNTIYF	TGTGCCAGCAGCCTACAGTTCTCTGGAAACACCATATATTTT
TRBD1	TRBV19	15	-	TRBJ2-1	CASSIGQGKLNEQFF	TGTGCCAGTAGTATCGGACAGGGGAAGCTAAATGAGCAGTTCTTC
-	TRBV10-3	15	-	TRBJ1-3	CAISEVPGSGNTIYF	TGTGCCATCAGTGAGGTTCCGGGCTCTGGAAACACCATATATTTT
-	TRBV7-3	13	-	TRBJ1-1	CASSLEPITEAFF	TGTGCCAGCAGCTTAGAGCCGATCACTGAAGCTTTCTTT
TRBD1	TRBV18	15	-	TRBJ1-3	CASSATGVDGNTIYF	TGTGCCAGCTCAGCTACAGGGGTCGATGGAAACACCATATATTTT
TRBD1	TRBV5-1	14	-	TRBJ1-5	CASSSGQPGQPQHF	TGCGCCAGCAGCTCGGGACAGCCCGGACAGCCCCAGCATTTT
-	TRBV6-5	15	-	TRBJ1-2	CASSPDTGRNYGYTF	TGTGCCAGCAGTCCGGATACAGGGCGAAACTATGGCTACACCTTC
-	TRBV28	14	-	TRBJ1-1	CASSQPQGFTEAFF	TGTGCCAGCAGTCAGCCTCAGGGTTTTACTGAAGCTTTCTTT
TRBD1	TRBV7-8	16	-	TRBJ1-4	CASSINRDRVFEKLFF	TGTGCCAGCAGCATCAACCGGGACAGGGTTTTTGAAAAACTGTTTTTT
-	TRBV5-8	16	-	TRBJ1-5	CASSWLGVAPGNPQHF	TGTGCCAGCAGTTGGTTGGGAGTGGCACCCGGGAATCCCCAGCATTTT
-	TRBV27	13	-	TRBJ1-1	CASSSLLRIEAFF	TGTGCCAGCAGTTCCCTCCTACGTATTGAAGCTTTCTTT
TRBD1	TRBV3-1/TRBV3-2	18	-	TRBJ2-7	CASSQDHPPGQGRYEQYF	TGTGCCAGCAGCCAAGATCACCCTCCGGGACAGGGACGGTACGAGCAGTACTTC
TRBD1	TRBV9	15	-	TRBJ2-7	CASSVEAGGLSEQYF	TGTGCCAGCAGCGTAGAGGCAGGGGGCTTGAGCGAGCAGTACTTC
-	TRBV24-1	18	-	TRBJ2-7	CATSDSAGAPDLHYEQYF	TGTGCCACCAGTGATTCTGCAGGGGCACCCGACCTCCACTACGAGCAGTACTTC
TRBD1	TRBV5-8	14	-	TRBJ1-1	CASSPGGSSTEAFF	TGTGCCAGCAGCCCAGGGGGCAGCAGCACTGAAGCTTTCTTT
TRBD1	TRBV9	14	-	TRBJ2-1	CASSERTGFYEQFF	TGTGCCAGCAGCGAGCGGACAGGGTTCTATGAGCAGTTCTTC
TRBD1	TRBV11-2	15	-	TRBJ1-1	CASSLNQGVVTEAFF	TGTGCCAGCAGCCTTAACCAGGGGGTCGTCACTGAAGCTTTCTTT
-	TRBV10-3	15	-	TRBJ2-7	CAISDGERRTYEQYF	TGTGCCATCAGTGATGGCGAGCGGCGCACCTACGAGCAGTACTTC
-	TRBV19	15	few	TRBJ1-5	CASSIGTASNQPQHF	TGTGCCAGTAGTATAGGGACAGCTAGCAATCAGCCCCAGCATTTT
-	TRBV19	15	-	TRBJ1-3	CASSIGDFTGNTIYF	TGTGCCAGTAGTATTGGGGACTTCACTGGAAACACCATATATTTT
TRBD1	TRBV7-2	16	-	TRBJ1-4	CASSTGTGIPNEKLFF	TGTGCCAGCAGCACCGGGACAGGGATTCCTAATGAAAAACTGTTTTTT
-	TRBV7-3	16	-	TRBJ2-1	CASSLGAGEVMDEQFF	TGTGCCAGCAGCTTGGGTGCAGGGGAAGTGATGGATGAGCAGTTCTTC
TRBD2	TRBV19	14	-	TRBJ2-3	CASSSGGFTDTQYF	TGTGCCAGTAGTAGCGGGGGGTTCACAGATACGCAGTATTTT
TRBD2	TRBV6-2/TRBV6-3	18	-	TRBJ2-2	CASSYHLTSGRNTGELFF	TGTGCCAGCAGTTACCACCTAACTAGCGGGAGGAACACCGGGGAGCTGTTTTTT
TRBD1	TRBV27	15	-	TRBJ2-1	CASSRGQGTYNEQFF	TGTGCCAGCAGTAGGGGACAGGGGACCTACAATGAGCAGTTCTTC
TRBD1	TRBV9	15	-	TRBJ2-7	CASSVGTGGFYEQYF	TGTGCCAGCAGCGTGGGGACAGGGGGCTTCTACGAGCAGTACTTC
TRBD1	TRBV6-5	15	-	TRBJ1-1	CASSYSIRGPTEAFF	TGTGCCAGCAGTTACAGTATAAGGGGGCCCACTGAAGCTTTCTTT
-	TRBV7-3	13	-	TRBJ2-1	CASSFGQNNEQFF	TGTGCCAGCAGCTTTGGACAGAACAATGAGCAGTTCTTC
TRBD2	TRBV9	14	-	TRBJ2-7	CASSAEGLADEQYF	TGTGCCAGCAGCGCCGAGGGACTAGCGGACGAGCAGTACTTC
TRBD1	TRBV7-9	15	many	TRBJ2-7	CASSQGTGVRGEQYF	TGTGCCAGCAGCCAGGGCACAGGGGTCCGCGGGGAGCAGTACTTC
TRBD2	TRBV11-2	18	-	TRBJ2-1	CASSLFPSGPTPYNEQFF	TGTGCCAGCAGCTTATTCCCTAGCGGGCCGACCCCCTACAATGAGCAGTTCTTC
-	TRBV7-2	14	-	TRBJ2-7	CASSFQADTYEQYF	TGTGCCAGCAGCTTTCAAGCGGATACCTACGAGCAGTACTTC
-	TRBV11-3	13	-	TRBJ2-4	CASSQTVENIQYF	TGTGCCAGCAGCCAGACAGTGGAGAACATTCAGTACTTC
TRBD2	TRBV6-5	15	-	TRBJ2-1	CASSTGTRSHNEQFF	TGTGCCAGCAGCACCGGGACTAGATCCCACAATGAGCAGTTCTTC
-	TRBV2	11	-	TRBJ1-1	CASSLNTEAFF	TGTGCCAGCAGCCTAAACACTGAAGCTTTCTTT
TRBD2	TRBV5-1	15	-	TRBJ2-1	CASSLASSGYNEQFF	TGCGCCAGCAGCTTGGCCTCTAGCGGATACAATGAGCAGTTCTTC
-	TRBV2	12	-	TRBJ1-6	CASNTGNSPLHF	TGTGCCAGCAATACAGGGAATTCACCCCTCCACTTT
-	TRBV7-9	14	once	TRBJ2-7	CASSLFSSGGEQYF	TGTGCCAGCAGCTTATTCTCGAGCGGAGGCGAGCAGTACTTC
-	TRBV18	16	-	TRBJ1-5	CASSPPPGGGSQPQHF	TGTGCCAGCTCACCGCCTCCCGGGGGTGGAAGTCAGCCCCAGCATTTT
-	TRBV24-1	16	-	TRBJ1-6	CATSDEPGTGRSPLHF	TGTGCCACCAGTGATGAACCCGGGACTGGGCGTTCACCCCTCCACTTT
TRBD2	TRBV7-9	16	-	TRBJ2-7	CASSLAAGEGFNEQYF	TGTGCCAGCAGCTTAGCGGCCGGGGAGGGTTTCAACGAGCAGTACTTC
TRBD1	TRBV28	12	few	TRBJ2-1	CASPTRQGEQFF	TGTGCCTCCCCCACCCGACAGGGAGAGCAGTTCTTC
-	TRBV27	15	-	TRBJ2-1	CASSYTGPPLNEQFF	TGTGCCAGCAGCTATACAGGCCCCCCTTTGAATGAGCAGTTCTTC
-	TRBV27	14	-	TRBJ1-2	CASSSVDSYYGYTF	TGTGCCAGCAGTTCGGTAGACAGCTACTATGGCTACACCTTC
TRBD2	TRBV6-4	16	once	TRBJ2-3	CASSDSPSGGADTQYF	TGTGCCAGCAGTGACTCCCCTAGCGGGGGGGCAGATACGCAGTATTTT
TRBD1	TRBV18	13	-	TRBJ2-3	CASSPLTGNTQYF	TGTGCCAGCTCACCCCTGACAGGGAACACGCAGTATTTT
-	TRBV5-1	15	-	TRBJ2-1	CASSLLAAPYNEQFF	TGCGCCAGCAGCTTATTAGCGGCCCCCTACAATGAGCAGTTCTTC